One sample yielded the 7 T cell receptor beta chains listed below, sequenced in a study of control samples from healthy donors and cancer patients. Produced via immunoSEQ multiplex PCR; TCRdb's table is partial and in-frame only. Of about 220,000 clones listed, around 94% were seen once; the top ten hold around 1.5%. The material sequenced was blood. These receptor sequences come from a man aged 45-65 years in good health.

The chain joins TRBV12-3 or TRBV12-4 to TRBJ1-1; D perhaps matches TRBD1 (6 bases). The ends were cut back, 6 bases at V and 8 bases at J, with 13 bases in the middle. CDR3 length equals 12 residues. The CDR3 region has the DNA TGTGCCAGCAGCCCAGGGGTGACGGAAGCTTTCTTT. The encoded protein is CASSPGVTEAFF.

The chain is built from TRBV28 and TRBJ2-2, with 11 bases aligning to TRBD1. V lost 6 bases and J lost 3; bases outside the gene matches: 6. CDR1 is MDHEN, CDR2 SYDVKM, per germline. The CDR3 is 16 amino acids. CDR3 bases: TGTGCCAGCAGGGGTTTGGGACAGGGGGACACCGGGGAGCTGTTTTTT. Its protein product is CASRGLGQGDTGELFF.

The chain recombines TRBV6-6 with TRBJ2-1; tentatively, D is TRBD1 (8 bases). V lost 3 bases to trimming and J lost 7 bases, with 13 bases between them. The CDR3 is made up of 14 amino acids. Germline CDR1 MNHNY, CDR2 SVGAGI (reference sequence). Here the CDR3 reads CASSYTQGGNEQFF. As DNA, the CDR3 is TGTGCCAGCAGTTATACACAGGGGGGGAATGAGCAGTTCTTC.

This sequence joins TRBV30 and TRBJ1-2; a possible D gene is TRBD1 (5 bases). The length of the CDR3 is 15 residues. V lost 4 bases and J lost 4, with 19 bases in between. CDR1 GTSNPN and CDR2 SVGIG come from the germline V gene (reference sequence). Here the CDR3 reads CAWKRGPASTYGYTF. The DNA for the CDR3 is TGTGCCTGGAAGCGGGGCCCCGCTTCTACCTATGGCTACACCTTC.

The CDR3 region is CAAGQGYEQYV. CDR3 sequence (DNA): TGTGCCGCGGGACAGGGCTACGAGCAGTACGTC. The chain combines TRBV10-3 with TRBJ2-7; 9 bases align to TRBD1. Germline loops: CDR1 ENHRY, CDR2 SYGVKD. This CDR3 has 11 amino acids. With 11 bases clipped from V and 3 bases from J, the junction kept 2 bases outside the gene matches.

The chain is built from TRBV29-1 and TRBJ2-5; 7 bases agree with TRBD2. This CDR3 is built from 16 residues. Germline V gene data show CDR1 as SQVTM and CDR2 as ANQGSEA. After removal of 4 bases from V and 2 bases from J, the junction contained 13 bases not matched to a gene. DNA of the CDR3: TGCAGCGTTGCATTAGAGTCTAGCGGAAGGCAAGAGACCCAGTACTTC. The encoded protein is CSVALESSGRQETQYF.

The chain carries TRBV19 and TRBJ1-5, with 8 bases identical to TRBD1. The CDR3 is 18 residues long. Losses at the gene ends were 6 bases for V and 2 bases for J; bases not matched to a gene: 15. CDR1 and CDR2 from the germline V gene are LNHDA and SQIVND (reference sequence). The CDR3 DNA sequence: TGTGCCAGTAGACCCGGGACAGGTATGAATCGGGGCAATCAGCCCCAGCATTTT. It encodes CASRPGTGMNRGNQPQHF.